Below, 24 T cell receptor beta chains from the same sample are listed, as sequenced in a study of blood T cells in healthy people across ages. Primers used in a second PCR of about 6 to 11 cycles were a sample-barcoded 5' primer and a J-beta primer mix. TCRdb used MiXCR to reprocess the 5' RACE reads, holding one entry per CDR3 protein. Here the sample spans almost 800,000 distinct CDR3 sequences, 58% being singletons. Specimen: blood. These receptors were obtained from a man aged 25-45 years in good health.

The genes are TRBV6-5 and TRBJ1-2; weak D call: TRBD1 (5 bases). CDR3 size: 15 residues. The V end lost 0 bases, the J end lost 4 bases, and 12 bases lay between the germline ends. Germline values: CDR1 MNHEY, CDR2 SVGAGI. In nucleotides, the CDR3 is TGTGCCAGCAGTTACTCGGGAGACAGCCTCTATGGCTACACCTTC. Residues: CASSYSGDSLYGYTF.

The V call is TRBV12-3 or TRBV12-4, the J call TRBJ1-2; possible D gene TRBD1, 6 bases. This CDR3 spans 13 amino acids. V was shortened by 3 bases and J by 6 bases, with 11 bases between the two germline ends. The CDR3 DNA reads as TGTGCCAGCAGTTTGGGACACGAGGATGGCTACACCTTC. Its translation: CASSLGHEDGYTF.

The rearrangement joins TRBV6-2 or TRBV6-3 to TRBJ2-3, with D uncertain. V gave up 6 bases and J gave up 5 bases, with 12 bases separating them. From germline, CDR1 is MNHEY and CDR2 SVGEGT. This CDR3 has 13 residues. The CDR3 is CASRKSVGDTQYF. DNA of the CDR3: TGTGCCAGCAGAAAGAGCGTTGGAGATACGCAGTATTTT.

In this sample, this clonotype turned up once. The rearrangement uses TRBV11-2 and TRBJ2-7, with a possible D match to TRBD2 (6 bases). The CDR3 is 16 amino acids. The germline CDR1 and CDR2 sequences are SGHAT and FQNNGV. The V end lost 4 bases, the J end lost 5 bases, and 21 bases lay between the germline ends. The CDR3 loop is CASSSLSPGGGDEQYF. In nucleotides, the CDR3 is TGTGCCAGCAGCTCTCTCTCCCCCGGGGGAGGCGACGAGCAGTACTTC. Full variable domain (outside the CDR3, taken from reference TRBV11-2 and TRBJ2-7): EAGVAQSPRYKIIEKRQSVAFWCNPISGHATLYWYQQILGQGPKLLIQFQNNGVVDDSQLPKDRFSAERLKGVDSTLKIQPAKLEDSAVYLCASSSLSPGGGDEQYFGPGTRLTVT.

The chain is built from TRBV11-2 and TRBJ2-7; TRBD1 agrees at 10 bases. In germline, CDR1 is SGHAT, CDR2 FQNNGV. V shed 4 bases and J 8 bases; nucleotides not matched to a gene: 11. This CDR3 region has 15 residues. CDR3 sequence reads: CASSSRQGAVHKQYF. Written as DNA, the CDR3 is TGTGCCAGCAGCTCTCGACAGGGGGCGGTCCACAAGCAGTACTTC.

The chain has TRBV6-2 or TRBV6-3 and TRBJ2-1; no clear D gene. CDR3 length equals 12 residues. The V gene lost 2 bases and the J gene lost 9 bases, with 8 bases spanning the gap. Germline CDR1 and CDR2: MNHEY and SVGEGT. CDR3 bases: TGTGCCAGCAGTTACAGTCTTAGTGAGCAGTTCTTC. Residues: CASSYSLSEQFF.

This clonotype was recorded once. This chain uses TRBV7-9 with TRBJ1-5; D uncertain. The CDR3 runs to 11 residues. Trimming took 3 bases from V and 7 from J, leaving 4 bases between them. Germline V gene sequence: CDR1 SEHNR, CDR2 FQNEAQ (reference sequence). CDR3 sequence reads: CASSFLQPQHF. Written as DNA, the CDR3 is TGTGCCAGCAGCTTTCTCCAGCCCCAGCATTTT.

V and J are TRBV25-1 and TRBJ2-7, with a weak D call TRBD2 (5 bases). CDR3 length: 13 residues. CDR1 and CDR2 (germline): MGHDK, SYGVNS. Between the trimmed V and J ends, which lost 4 bases and 1 base, there was a span of 8 bases. CDR3 nucleotides: TGTGCCAGCAGTGGGAGACTATCCTACGAGCAGTACTTC. The encoded protein is CASSGRLSYEQYF.

This chain joins TRBV20-1 and TRBJ1-1; D is uncertain. V was trimmed by 5 bases and J by 4 bases, leaving 11 bases between them. Germline V gene sequence: CDR1 DFQATT, CDR2 SNEGSKA (reference sequence). The CDR3 loop spans 12 amino acids. CDR3 loop: CSAHSGGTEAFF. In DNA, the CDR3 is TGCAGTGCTCACAGCGGAGGCACTGAAGCTTTCTTT.

The chain links TRBV12-3 or TRBV12-4 to TRBJ2-7; 9 bases match TRBD2. The CDR3 length is 14 residues. The V segment lost 2 bases and the J segment 4 bases; nucleotides outside the gene matches: 3. CDR3 DNA sequence: TGTGCCAGCAGTTTATGGGGACTAGCATACGAGCAGTACTTC. Amino acids: CASSLWGLAYEQYF.

CDR3 nucleotide sequence: TGTGCCAGCGTCGATAGGGGGACCTACGAGCAGTACTTC. Residues: CASVDRGTYEQYF. The V call is TRBV28, the J call TRBJ2-4; D may be TRBD1 (6 bases). The end of the DNA is better explained by TRBJ2-7, so the J call may be wrong. CDR1 is MDHEN and CDR2 is SYDVKM in the germline V gene. There are 13 residues in the CDR3.

The chain uses TRBV20-1 and TRBJ2-1, with D hard to call. V lost 5 bases to trimming and J lost 0 bases, with 14 bases between them. Germline V gives CDR1 DFQATT, CDR2 SNEGSKA (reference sequence). CDR3 size: 15 residues. This CDR3 reads CSAPSFYSSYNEQFF. In nucleotides, the CDR3 is TGCAGTGCTCCCAGTTTTTACAGCTCCTACAATGAGCAGTTCTTC.

The J gene is TRBJ1-5, the V gene TRBV6-5; D uncertain. Germline V gene lookup returns CDR1 MNHEY and CDR2 SVGAGI. The CDR3 covers 13 residues. Between the trimmed V and J ends, which lost 2 bases and 4 bases, there was a span of 6 bases. The CDR3 is CASSYDPNQPQHF. CDR3 nucleotides: TGTGCCAGCAGTTACGACCCGAATCAGCCCCAGCATTTT.

This sequence joins TRBV4-2 and TRBJ2-7; 8 bases agree with TRBD1. CDR1 and CDR2 from the germline V gene are LGHNA and YNFKEQ. V gave up 4 bases and J gave up 0 bases; unmatched junction bases: 8. CDR3 length equals 16 residues. CDR3 nucleotides: TGTGCCAGCAGCCCCGGGACAGGAGACTTCTCCTACGAGCAGTACTTC. It specifies CASSPGTGDFSYEQYF.

This chain joins TRBV20-1 and TRBJ2-1; perhaps TRBD2 as D (6 bases). Trimming pared 5 bases from V and 2 bases from J, leaving 13 bases between. CDR3 length equals 14 residues. Germline CDR1 DFQATT, CDR2 SNEGSKA (reference sequence). The CDR3 here is CSARVAVTYNEQFF. The CDR3 nucleotides read TGCAGTGCTCGGGTAGCGGTTACCTACAATGAGCAGTTCTTC.

This clonotype appeared a few times. The J gene is TRBJ2-1, the V gene TRBV6-1; TRBD2 aligns across 12 bases. This CDR3 has 16 amino acids. The V and J ends lost 0 bases and 8 bases, in that order; junction bases with no gene match: 5. CDR1 and CDR2 from the germline V gene are MNHNS and SASEGT. Written as DNA, the CDR3 is TGTGCCAGCAGTGAAGCGCCTAGCGGGAGGGGGGATGAGCAGTTCTTC. This sequence encodes CASSEAPSGRGDEQFF.

J is TRBJ2-3 and V is TRBV7-2; D is uncertain. Trimming left V 3 bases short and J 2 bases short, with 6 bases between. Germline CDR1 and CDR2: SGHTA and FQGNSA. This CDR3 has 13 residues. DNA of the CDR3: TGTGCCAGCAGCTTTCCCTACACAGATACGCAGTATTTT. Translation: CASSFPYTDTQYF.

V is TRBV7-2 and J is TRBJ2-4, with 8 bases that match TRBD1. The J call may be faulty, since TRBJ2-7 better matches the DNA end. The CDR3 has 15 amino acids. Germline values: CDR1 SGHTA, CDR2 FQGNSA. CDR3 DNA: TGTGCCAGCAGCTTAATTGGACAGGGTTCGTACGAGCAGTACTTC. It is translated as CASSLIGQGSYEQYF.

The chain combines TRBV20-1 with TRBJ2-7, with 11 positions matching TRBD2. The ends lost 4 bases at V and 6 bases at J; junction bases unmatched: 5. Germline V gives CDR1 DFQATT, CDR2 SNEGSKA (reference sequence). The CDR3 is made up of 13 amino acids. CDR3 amino acids: CSATRLAGTEQYF. Here the CDR3 DNA reads TGCAGTGCTACCAGACTAGCGGGGACCGAGCAGTACTTC.

The chain links TRBV5-5 to TRBJ2-1; no definite D call. Trimming took 1 base from V and 9 from J, leaving 17 bases between them. This CDR3 has 15 amino acids. Germline assignment: CDR1 SGHKS and CDR2 YYEKEE (reference sequence). The CDR3 coding sequence is TGTGCCAGCAGCTTGTGGCAGGTAATCTGGGGTGAGCAGTTCTTC. Amino acids: CASSLWQVIWGEQFF.

V gene TRBV20-1 combines with J gene TRBJ1-2; D may be TRBD1 (5 bases). Germline loops: CDR1 DFQATT, CDR2 SNEGSKA (reference sequence). CDR3 size: 17 residues. Trimming left V 0 bases short and J 4 bases short, with 21 bases between. CDR3 amino acids: CSARDPQATIPPYGYTF. CDR3 nucleotides: TGCAGTGCTAGAGATCCACAGGCCACGATCCCCCCCTATGGCTACACCTTC.

This clonotype showed up just a few times. V gene TRBV20-1 combines with J gene TRBJ2-5, with no clear D. The CDR3 has 14 residues. Germline CDR1 and CDR2: DFQATT and SNEGSKA (reference sequence). Trimming removed 3 bases from V and 2 bases from J, with 13 bases in between. DNA for the CDR3: TGCAGTGCTAGGATCCCCGGACCTCAAGAGACCCAGTACTTC. Translated, it gives CSARIPGPQETQYF.

The chain uses TRBV7-9 and TRBJ1-1; TRBD1 aligns across 9 bases. The CDR3 is 14 amino acids. The junction had 4 bases not matched to a gene; V was cut back by 5 bases and J by 3 bases. Germline loops: CDR1 SEHNR, CDR2 FQNEAQ (reference sequence). The CDR3 loop reads CASSTQGADTEAFF. CDR3 DNA: TGTGCCAGCAGCACACAGGGGGCGGACACTGAAGCTTTCTTT.

As regards this clonotype: Germline is not matched at one junction end, which may reflect a read error. CDR3 region: CSAESRQGWTEAFF. The CDR3 DNA reads TGCAGCGCTGAATCAAGGCAGGGATGGACTGAAGCTTTCTTT. V gene TRBV29-1 combines with J gene TRBJ1-1; maybe TRBD1 (5 bases). CDR1 and CDR2 (germline): SQVTM, ANQGSEA. The length of the CDR3 is 14 residues. Full variable domain (remainder filled in from reference TRBV29-1 and TRBJ1-1): SAVISQKPSRDICQRGTSLTIQCQVDSQVTMMFWYRQQPGQSLTLIATANQGSEATYESGFVIDKFPISRPNLTFSTLTVSNMSPEDSSIYLCSAESRQGWTEAFFGQGTRLTVV.